A selection of T cell receptor beta chains follows, all from one sample in a study of cytomegalovirus exposure and HLA in healthy donors. The assay was immunoSEQ multiplex PCR, and TCRdb's table has in-frame clones only and misses some. The sample holds fewer than 250,000 clones, 82% seen once. Source material: PBMCs. These receptors were taken from a man in his forties in good health and CMV-seropositive. Each CDR3 is given without its conserved first and last residue.

TRBJ2-5,TRBV7-9,ASSPEDQTQY
TRBJ2-1,TRBV6-5,ASSSGLATHNEQF
TRBJ1-2,TRBV7-9,AGTEGGYGYT
TRBJ1-4,TRBV19,ASSIGGKKLF
TRBJ1-1,TRBV2,ASSRSGGTTEAF
TRBJ2-7,TRBV14,ASSHGFGSYEQY
TRBJ2-1,TRBV5-1,ASGREGNEQF
TRBJ1-2,TRBV30,AWSVLQGINGYT
TRBJ1-1,TRBV27,ASSSDSMNTEAF
TRBJ2-1,TRBV5-5,ASSQGHYNEQF
TRBJ1-5,TRBV19,ASRAGQFNQPQH
TRBJ1-2,TRBV6-1,ASRPPGGYT
TRBJ1-5,TRBV5-8,ASSSDRASNQPQH
TRBJ2-3,TRBV5-1,ASSPTGTGESDTQY
TRBJ1-2,TRBV2,ASSLDRYYGYT
TRBJ2-1,TRBV9,ASSATSYRGEQF
TRBJ1-5,TRBV5-8,ASSSPDRADQPQH
TRBJ2-1,TRBV27,ASSLIGGRVNEQF
TRBJ2-4,TRBV29-1,SVAQGVGDIQY
TRBJ2-2,TRBV27,ASSLVVGAAGELF
TRBJ1-1,TRBV29-1,SVATDSSNTEAF
TRBJ1-4,TRBV6-5,ASSYSGTGGGKLF
TRBJ2-7,TRBV5-1,ASAREASYEQY
TRBJ1-1,TRBV25-1,ASSVSRVGTEAF
TRBJ1-2,TRBV4-1,ASSHLTGVDGGYT
TRBJ1-1,TRBV29-1,SVKGLDRGNTEAF
TRBJ2-3,TRBV5-1,ASSSGYTDTQY
TRBJ2-1,TRBV9,ASRKLASDEQF
TRBJ2-1,TRBV7-3,ASSLASGRSEQF
TRBJ2-5,TRBV25-1,ASSDRRGSKETQY
TRBJ2-2,TRBV6-1,ASTDWVTGELF
TRBJ1-1,TRBV19,ASRAGGPVGTEAF
TRBJ2-3,TRBV27,ASSLNRVADTQY
TRBJ1-1,TRBV5-4,ASSFPGGSNTEAF
TRBJ1-1,TRBV9,ASSVVGTGDTEAF
TRBJ1-3,TRBV4-2,ASSQAIQGQGGISGNTIY
-,TRBV30,AWGLDGNNEQY
TRBJ2-3,TRBV4-1,ASSQDLGLAGEYHPY
TRBJ2-7,TRBV6-1,ASSEGLPGYEQY
TRBJ2-1,TRBV27,ASILANEQF
TRBJ1-4,TRBV25-1,ASSVLGQGRNEKLF
TRBJ1-1,TRBV19,ASGESPNTEAF